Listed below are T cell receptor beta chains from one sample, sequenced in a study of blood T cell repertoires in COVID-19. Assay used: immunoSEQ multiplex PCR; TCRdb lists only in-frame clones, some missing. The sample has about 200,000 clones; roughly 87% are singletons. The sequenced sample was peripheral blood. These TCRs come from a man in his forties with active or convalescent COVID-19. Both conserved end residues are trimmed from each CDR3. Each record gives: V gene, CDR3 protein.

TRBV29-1 SVEDRNPPRGGRASEQF
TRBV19 ASSIRPGLSEQY
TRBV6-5 ASREGSARVEQY
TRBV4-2 ASSQGIGTSSTYEQY
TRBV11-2 ASSSTGVYTEAF
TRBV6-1 ASSEYGNSEAF
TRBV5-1 ASSKTGEVEQF
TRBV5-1 ASSLARTGTYGYT
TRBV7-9 ASSRTGTDSYEQY
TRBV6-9 ASFCHGGPHVYQETQY
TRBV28 ASSPTRDRQGYT
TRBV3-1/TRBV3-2 ASSYPQTGNNEQF